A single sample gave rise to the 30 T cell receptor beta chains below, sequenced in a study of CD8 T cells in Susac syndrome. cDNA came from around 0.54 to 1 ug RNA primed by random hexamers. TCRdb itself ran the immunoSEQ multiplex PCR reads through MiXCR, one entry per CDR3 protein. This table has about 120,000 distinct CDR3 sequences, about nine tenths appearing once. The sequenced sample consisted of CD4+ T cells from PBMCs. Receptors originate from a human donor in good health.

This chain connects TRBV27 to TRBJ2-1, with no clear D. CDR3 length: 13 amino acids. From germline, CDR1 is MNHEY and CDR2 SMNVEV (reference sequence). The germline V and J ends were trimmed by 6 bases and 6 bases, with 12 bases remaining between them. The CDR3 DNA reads TGTGCCAGCAGCCCTCCCCCCCTCAATGAGCAGTTCTTC. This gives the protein CASSPPPLNEQFF.

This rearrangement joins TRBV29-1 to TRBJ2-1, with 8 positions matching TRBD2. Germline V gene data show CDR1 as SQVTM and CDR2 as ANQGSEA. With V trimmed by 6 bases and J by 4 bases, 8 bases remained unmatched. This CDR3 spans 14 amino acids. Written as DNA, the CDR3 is TGCAGCGTCGGGAGGGCTAGCGCTTACAATGAGCAGTTCTTC. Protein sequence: CSVGRASAYNEQFF.

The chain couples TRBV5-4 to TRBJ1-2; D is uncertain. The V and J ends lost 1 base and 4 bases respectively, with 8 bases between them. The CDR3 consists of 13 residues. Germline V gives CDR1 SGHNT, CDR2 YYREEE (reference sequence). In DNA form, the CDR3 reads TGTGCCAGCAGCTTGTCTGTTATCTATGGCTACACCTTC. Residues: CASSLSVIYGYTF.

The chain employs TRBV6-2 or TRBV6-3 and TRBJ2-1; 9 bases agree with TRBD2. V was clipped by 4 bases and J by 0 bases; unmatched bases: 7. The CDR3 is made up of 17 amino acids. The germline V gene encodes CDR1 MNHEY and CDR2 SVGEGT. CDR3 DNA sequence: TGTGCCAGCAGTTTCCCGACTAGCGGCAGCTCCTACAATGAGCAGTTCTTC. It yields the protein CASSFPTSGSSYNEQFF.

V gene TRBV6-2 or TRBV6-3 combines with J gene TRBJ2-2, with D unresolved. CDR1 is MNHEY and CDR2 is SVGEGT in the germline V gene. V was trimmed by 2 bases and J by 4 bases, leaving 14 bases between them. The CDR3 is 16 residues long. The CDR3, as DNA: TGTGCCAGCAGTTACCCTCGGACGGATCGCACCGGGGAGCTGTTTTTT. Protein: CASSYPRTDRTGELFF.

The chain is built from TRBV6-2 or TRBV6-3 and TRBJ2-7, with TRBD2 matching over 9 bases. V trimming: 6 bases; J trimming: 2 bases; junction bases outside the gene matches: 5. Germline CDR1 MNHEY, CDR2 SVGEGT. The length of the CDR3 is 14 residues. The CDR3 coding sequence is TGTGCCAGCAGACTAGCGGGCGTCACCTACGAGCAGTACTTC. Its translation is CASRLAGVTYEQYF.

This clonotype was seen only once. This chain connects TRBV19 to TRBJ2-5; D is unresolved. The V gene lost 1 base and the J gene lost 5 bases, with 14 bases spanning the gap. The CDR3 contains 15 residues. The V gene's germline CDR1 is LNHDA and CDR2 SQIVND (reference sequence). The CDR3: CASSIASTSLETQYF. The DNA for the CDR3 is TGTGCCAGTAGTATAGCCTCAACATCGTTGGAGACCCAGTACTTC.

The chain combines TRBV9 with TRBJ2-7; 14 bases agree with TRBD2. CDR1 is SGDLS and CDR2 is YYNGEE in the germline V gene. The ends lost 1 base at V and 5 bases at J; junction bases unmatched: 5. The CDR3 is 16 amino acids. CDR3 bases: TGTGCCAGCAGCGTAAAGGGACTAGCGGGAGACGACGAGCAGTACTTC. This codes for CASSVKGLAGDDEQYF.

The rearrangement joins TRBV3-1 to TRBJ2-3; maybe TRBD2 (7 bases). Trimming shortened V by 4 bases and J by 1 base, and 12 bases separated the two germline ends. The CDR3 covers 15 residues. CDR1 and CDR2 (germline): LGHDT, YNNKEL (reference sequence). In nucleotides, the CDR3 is TGTGCCAGCAGCCGGGGGGGCGGGGGCACAGATACGCAGTATTTT. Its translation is CASSRGGGGTDTQYF.

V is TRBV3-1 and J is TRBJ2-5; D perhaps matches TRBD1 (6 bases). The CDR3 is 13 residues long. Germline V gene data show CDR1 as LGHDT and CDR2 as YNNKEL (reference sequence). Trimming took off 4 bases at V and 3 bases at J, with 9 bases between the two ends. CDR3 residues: CASSPSGEETQYF. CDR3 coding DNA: TGTGCCAGCAGCCCGTCAGGGGAAGAGACCCAGTACTTC.

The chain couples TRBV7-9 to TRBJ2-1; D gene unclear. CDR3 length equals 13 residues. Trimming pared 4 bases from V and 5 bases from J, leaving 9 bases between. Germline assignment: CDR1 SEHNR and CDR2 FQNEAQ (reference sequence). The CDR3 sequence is CASSSSMNNEQFF. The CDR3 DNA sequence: TGTGCCAGCAGCTCTTCTATGAACAATGAGCAGTTCTTC.

CDR3 residues: CAISKDTEETQYF. DNA for the CDR3: TGTGCCATCAGTAAAGACACTGAAGAGACCCAGTACTTC. The genes are TRBV10-3 and TRBJ2-5, with unresolved D. V lost 5 bases, J lost 3 bases, and 10 bases lay in between. The germline V gene has CDR1 ENHRY and CDR2 SYGVKD. The CDR3 is 13 residues long.

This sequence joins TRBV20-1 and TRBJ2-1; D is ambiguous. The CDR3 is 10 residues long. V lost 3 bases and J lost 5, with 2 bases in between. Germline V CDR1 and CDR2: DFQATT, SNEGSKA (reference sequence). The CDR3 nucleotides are TGCAGTGCTAGCCACAATGAGCAGTTCTTC. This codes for CSASHNEQFF.

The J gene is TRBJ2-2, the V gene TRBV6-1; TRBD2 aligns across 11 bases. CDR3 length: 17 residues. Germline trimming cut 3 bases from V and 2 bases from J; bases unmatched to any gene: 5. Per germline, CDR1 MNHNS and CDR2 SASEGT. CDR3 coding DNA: TGTGCCAGCAGTGAGATGACTAGCGGGAAAAACACCGGGGAGCTGTTTTTT. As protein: CASSEMTSGKNTGELFF.

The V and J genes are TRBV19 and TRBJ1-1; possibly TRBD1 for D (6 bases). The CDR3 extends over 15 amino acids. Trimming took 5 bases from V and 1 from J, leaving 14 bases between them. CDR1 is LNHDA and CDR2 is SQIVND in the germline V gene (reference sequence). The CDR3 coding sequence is TGTGCCAGTAGTTACAATGGACAGCCGAACACTGAAGCTTTCTTT. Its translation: CASSYNGQPNTEAFF.

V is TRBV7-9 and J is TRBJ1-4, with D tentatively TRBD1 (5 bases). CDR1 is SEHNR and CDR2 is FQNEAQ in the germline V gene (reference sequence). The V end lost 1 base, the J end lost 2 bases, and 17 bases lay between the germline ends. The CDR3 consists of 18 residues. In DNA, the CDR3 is TGTGCCAGCAGCTTAGTGGGGCGCCTCAGGAGCACTAATGAAAAACTGTTTTTT. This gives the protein CASSLVGRLRSTNEKLFF.

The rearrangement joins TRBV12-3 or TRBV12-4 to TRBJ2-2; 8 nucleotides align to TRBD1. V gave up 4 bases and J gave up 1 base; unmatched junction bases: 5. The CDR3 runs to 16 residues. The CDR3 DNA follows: TGTGCCAGCAGTTGGGGACAGGCCAGGAACACCGGGGAGCTGTTTTTT. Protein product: CASSWGQARNTGELFF.

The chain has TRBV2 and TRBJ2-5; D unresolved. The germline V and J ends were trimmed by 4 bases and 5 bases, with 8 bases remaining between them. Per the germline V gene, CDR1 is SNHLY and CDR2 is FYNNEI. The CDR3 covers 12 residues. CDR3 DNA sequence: TGTGCCAGCAGTGGAAGGTGGGAGACCCAGTACTTC. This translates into CASSGRWETQYF.

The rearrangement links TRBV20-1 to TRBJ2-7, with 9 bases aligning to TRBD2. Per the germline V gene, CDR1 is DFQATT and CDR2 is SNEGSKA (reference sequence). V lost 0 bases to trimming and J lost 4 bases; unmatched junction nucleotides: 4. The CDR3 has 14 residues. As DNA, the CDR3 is TGCAGTGCTAGAGATTGGGCGGGAGGGTACGAGCAGTACTTC. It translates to CSARDWAGGYEQYF.

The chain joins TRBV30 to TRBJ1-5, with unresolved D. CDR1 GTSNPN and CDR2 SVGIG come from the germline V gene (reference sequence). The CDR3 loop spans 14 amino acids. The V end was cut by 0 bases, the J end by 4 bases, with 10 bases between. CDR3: CAWSVPGPNQPQHF. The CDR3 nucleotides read TGTGCCTGGAGTGTCCCCGGCCCTAATCAGCCCCAGCATTTT.

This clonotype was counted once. Here the CDR3 reads CSAWGQGYTEAFF. In nucleotides, the CDR3 is TGCAGCGCGTGGGGACAGGGGTACACTGAAGCTTTCTTT. The V gene is TRBV29-1, the J gene TRBJ1-1, with 10 bases lining up with TRBD1. Germline assignment: CDR1 SQVTM and CDR2 ANQGSEA. J gave up 3 bases and V 7 bases, and 5 bases lay outside the gene matches. The CDR3 loop spans 13 amino acids.

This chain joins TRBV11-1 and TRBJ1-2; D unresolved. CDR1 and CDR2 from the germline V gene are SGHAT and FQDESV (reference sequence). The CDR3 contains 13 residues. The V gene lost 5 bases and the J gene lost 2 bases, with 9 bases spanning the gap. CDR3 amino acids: CASSRDENYGYTF. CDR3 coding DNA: TGTGCCAGCAGCCGGGATGAAAACTATGGCTACACCTTC.

The CDR3 region is CASSPRAGGPGEQYF. DNA for the CDR3: TGTGCCAGCAGCCCAAGGGCGGGAGGGCCGGGCGAGCAGTACTTC. The chain carries TRBV7-8 and TRBJ2-7; 9 bases are shared with TRBD2. Germline V gene sequence: CDR1 SGHVS, CDR2 FQNEAQ. V was pared by 5 bases and J by 6 bases, with 11 bases of the junction left unmatched. The CDR3 has 15 amino acids.

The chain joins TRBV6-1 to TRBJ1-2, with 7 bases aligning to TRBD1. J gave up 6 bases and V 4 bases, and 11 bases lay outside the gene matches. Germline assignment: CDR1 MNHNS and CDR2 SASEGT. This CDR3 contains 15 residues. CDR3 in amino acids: CASSVRDSAIHGYTF. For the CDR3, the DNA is TGTGCCAGCAGTGTACGGGACAGCGCTATTCATGGCTACACCTTC.

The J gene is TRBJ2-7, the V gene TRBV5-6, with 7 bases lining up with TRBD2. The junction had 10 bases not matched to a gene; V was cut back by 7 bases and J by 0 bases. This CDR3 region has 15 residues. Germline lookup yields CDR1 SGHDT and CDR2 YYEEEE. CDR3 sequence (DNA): TGTGCCAGCGGAGCCCCGGGACTAAGCTCCTACGAGCAGTACTTC. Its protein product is CASGAPGLSSYEQYF.

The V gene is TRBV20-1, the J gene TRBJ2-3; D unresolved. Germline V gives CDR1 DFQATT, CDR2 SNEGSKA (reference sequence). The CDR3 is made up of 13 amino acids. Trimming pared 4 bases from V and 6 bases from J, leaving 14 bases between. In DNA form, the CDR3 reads TGCAGTGCTACTCCCGAAACTCCCGATACGCAGTATTTT. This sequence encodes CSATPETPDTQYF.

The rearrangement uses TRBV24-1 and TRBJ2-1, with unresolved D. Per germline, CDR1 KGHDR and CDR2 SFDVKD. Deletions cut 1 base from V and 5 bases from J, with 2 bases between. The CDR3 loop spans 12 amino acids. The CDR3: CATSDLDNEQFF. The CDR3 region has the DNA TGTGCCACCAGTGATTTAGACAATGAGCAGTTCTTC.

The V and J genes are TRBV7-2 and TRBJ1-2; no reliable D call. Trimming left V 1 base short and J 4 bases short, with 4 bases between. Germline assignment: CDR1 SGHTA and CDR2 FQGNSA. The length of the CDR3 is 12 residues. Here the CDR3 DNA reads TGTGCCAGCAGCTTAGACAGCTATGGCTACACCTTC. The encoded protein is CASSLDSYGYTF.

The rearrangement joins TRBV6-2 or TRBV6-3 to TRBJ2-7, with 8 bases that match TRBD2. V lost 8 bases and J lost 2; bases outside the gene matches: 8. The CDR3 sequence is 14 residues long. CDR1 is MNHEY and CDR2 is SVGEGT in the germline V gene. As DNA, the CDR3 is TGTGCCAGCCTCTTGAACGGGGGGGCCTACGAGCAGTACTTC. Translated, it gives CASLLNGGAYEQYF.

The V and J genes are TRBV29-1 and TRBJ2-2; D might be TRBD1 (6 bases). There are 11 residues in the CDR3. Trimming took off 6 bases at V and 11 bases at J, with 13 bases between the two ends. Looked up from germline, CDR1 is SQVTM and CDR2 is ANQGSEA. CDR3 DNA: TGCAGCGTCGTACAGGGTCGCGAGCTGTTTTTT. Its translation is CSVVQGRELFF.